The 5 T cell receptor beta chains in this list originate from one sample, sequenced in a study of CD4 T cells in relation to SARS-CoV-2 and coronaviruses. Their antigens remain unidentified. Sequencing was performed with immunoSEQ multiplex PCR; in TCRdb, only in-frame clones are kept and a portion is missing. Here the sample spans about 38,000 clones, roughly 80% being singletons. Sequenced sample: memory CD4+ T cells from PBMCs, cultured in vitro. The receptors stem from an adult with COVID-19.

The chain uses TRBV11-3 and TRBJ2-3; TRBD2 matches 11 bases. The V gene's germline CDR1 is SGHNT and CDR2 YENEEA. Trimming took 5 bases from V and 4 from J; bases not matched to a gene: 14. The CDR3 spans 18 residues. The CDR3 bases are TGTGCCAGCAGCCTCGGACTAACTAGCGGGAGCGAAGCAGATACGCAGTATTTT. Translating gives CASSLGLTSGSEADTQYF. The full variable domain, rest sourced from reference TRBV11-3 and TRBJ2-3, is EAGVVQSPRYKIIEKKQPVAFWCNPISGHNTLYWYLQNLGQGPELLIRYENEEAVDDSQLPKDRFSAERLKGVDSTLKIQPAELGDSAVYLCASSLGLTSGSEADTQYFGPGTRLTVL.

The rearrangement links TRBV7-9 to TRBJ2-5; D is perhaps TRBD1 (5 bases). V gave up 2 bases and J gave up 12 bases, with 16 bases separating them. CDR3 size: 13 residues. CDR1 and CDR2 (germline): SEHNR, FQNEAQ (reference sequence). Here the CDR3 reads CASSLTPKGSEYF. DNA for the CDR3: TGTGCCAGCAGCTTAACGCCCAAGGGGTCGGAGTACTTC.

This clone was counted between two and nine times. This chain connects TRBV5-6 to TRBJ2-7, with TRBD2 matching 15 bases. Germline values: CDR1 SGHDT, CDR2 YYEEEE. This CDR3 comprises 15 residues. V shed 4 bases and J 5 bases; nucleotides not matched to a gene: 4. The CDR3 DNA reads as TGTGCCAGCAGCCGGACTAGCGGGAGGGCCCACGAGCAGTACTTC. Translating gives CASSRTSGRAHEQYF.

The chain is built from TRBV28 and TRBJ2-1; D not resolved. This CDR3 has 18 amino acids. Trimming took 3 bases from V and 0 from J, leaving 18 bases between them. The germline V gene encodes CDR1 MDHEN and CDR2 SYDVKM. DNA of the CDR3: TGTGCCAGCAGTTTTTTTTACGTCCGCAGTAACTCCTACAATGAGCAGTTCTTC. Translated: CASSFFYVRSNSYNEQFF.

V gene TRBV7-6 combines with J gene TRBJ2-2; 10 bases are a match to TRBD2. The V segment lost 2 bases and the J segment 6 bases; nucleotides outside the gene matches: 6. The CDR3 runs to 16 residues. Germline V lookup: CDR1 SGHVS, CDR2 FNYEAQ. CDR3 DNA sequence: TGTGCCAGCAGCTTATATACTAGCGGGATGGCCGGGGAGCTGTTTTTT. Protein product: CASSLYTSGMAGELFF.